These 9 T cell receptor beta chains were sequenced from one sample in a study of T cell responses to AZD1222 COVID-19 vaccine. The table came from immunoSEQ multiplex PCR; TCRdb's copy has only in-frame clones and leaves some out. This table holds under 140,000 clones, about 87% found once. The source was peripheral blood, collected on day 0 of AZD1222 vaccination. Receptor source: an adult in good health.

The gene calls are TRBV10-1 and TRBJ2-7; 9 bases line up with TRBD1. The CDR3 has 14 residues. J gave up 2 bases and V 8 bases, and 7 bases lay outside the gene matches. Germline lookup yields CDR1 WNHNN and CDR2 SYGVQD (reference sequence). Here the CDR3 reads CASSRDRVTYEQYF. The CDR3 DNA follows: TGCGCCAGCTCCCGGGACAGGGTAACCTACGAGCAGTACTTC.

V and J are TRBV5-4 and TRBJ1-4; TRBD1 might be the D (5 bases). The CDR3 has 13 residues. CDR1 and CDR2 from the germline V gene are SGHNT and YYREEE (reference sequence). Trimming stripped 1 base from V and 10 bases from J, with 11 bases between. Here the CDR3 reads CASSLTPQGKLFF. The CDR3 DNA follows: TGTGCCAGCAGCTTGACTCCTCAGGGAAAACTGTTTTTT.

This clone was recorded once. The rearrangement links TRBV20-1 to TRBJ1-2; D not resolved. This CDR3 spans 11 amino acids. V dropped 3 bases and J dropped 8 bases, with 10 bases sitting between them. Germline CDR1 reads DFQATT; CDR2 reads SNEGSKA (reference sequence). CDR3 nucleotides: TGCAGTGCTAGGCTTGTCAGCGGCTACACCTTC. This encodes CSARLVSGYTF.

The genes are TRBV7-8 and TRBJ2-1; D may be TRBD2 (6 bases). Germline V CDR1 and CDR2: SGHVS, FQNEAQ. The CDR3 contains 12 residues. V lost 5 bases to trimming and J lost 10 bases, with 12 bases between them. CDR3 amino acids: CASSLFSGEQFF. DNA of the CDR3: TGTGCCAGCAGCCTCTTTAGCGGAGAGCAGTTCTTC.

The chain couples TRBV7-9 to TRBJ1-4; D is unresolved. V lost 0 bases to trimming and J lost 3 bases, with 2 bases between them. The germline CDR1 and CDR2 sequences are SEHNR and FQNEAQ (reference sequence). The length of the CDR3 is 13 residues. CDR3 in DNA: TGTGCCAGCAGCTTAGCAGCTAATGAAAAACTGTTTTTT. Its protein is CASSLAANEKLFF.

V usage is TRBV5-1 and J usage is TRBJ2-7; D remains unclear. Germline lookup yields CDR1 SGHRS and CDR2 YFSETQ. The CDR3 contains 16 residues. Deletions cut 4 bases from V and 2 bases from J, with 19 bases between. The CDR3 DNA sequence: TGCGCCAGCAGCCCGTCGACAAACCTAAATGCCTACGAGCAGTACTTC. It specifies CASSPSTNLNAYEQYF.

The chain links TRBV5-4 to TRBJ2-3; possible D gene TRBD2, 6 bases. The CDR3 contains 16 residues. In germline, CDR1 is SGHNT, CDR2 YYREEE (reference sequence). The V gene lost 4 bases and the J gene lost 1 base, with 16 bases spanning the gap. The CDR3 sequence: CASSPGDLAGTDTQYF. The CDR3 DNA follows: TGTGCCAGCAGCCCTGGAGACTTAGCGGGCACAGATACGCAGTATTTT.

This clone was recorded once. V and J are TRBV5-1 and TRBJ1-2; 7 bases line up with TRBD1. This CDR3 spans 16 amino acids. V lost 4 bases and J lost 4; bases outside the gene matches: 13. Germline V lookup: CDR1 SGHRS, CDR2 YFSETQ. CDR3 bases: TGCGCCAGCAGCAATTCGGGGGACAGAAAAGCCTATGGCTACACCTTC. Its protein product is CASSNSGDRKAYGYTF.

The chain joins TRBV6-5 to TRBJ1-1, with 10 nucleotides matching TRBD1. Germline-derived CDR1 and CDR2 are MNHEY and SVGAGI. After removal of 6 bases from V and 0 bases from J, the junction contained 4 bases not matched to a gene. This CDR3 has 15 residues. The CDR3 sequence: CASSWDRGLNTEAFF. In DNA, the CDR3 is TGTGCCAGCAGCTGGGACAGGGGTCTGAACACTGAAGCTTTCTTT.